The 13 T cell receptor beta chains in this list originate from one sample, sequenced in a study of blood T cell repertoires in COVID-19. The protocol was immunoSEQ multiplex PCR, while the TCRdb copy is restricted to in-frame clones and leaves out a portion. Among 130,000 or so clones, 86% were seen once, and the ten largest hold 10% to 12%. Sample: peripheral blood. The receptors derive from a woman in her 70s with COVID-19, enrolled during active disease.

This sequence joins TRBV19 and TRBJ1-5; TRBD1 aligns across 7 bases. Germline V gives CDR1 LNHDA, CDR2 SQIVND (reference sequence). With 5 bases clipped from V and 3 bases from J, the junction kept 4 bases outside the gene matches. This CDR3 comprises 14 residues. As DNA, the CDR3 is TGTGCCAGTAGTGGGGACAGCTACAATCAGCCCCAGCATTTT. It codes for CASSGDSYNQPQHF.

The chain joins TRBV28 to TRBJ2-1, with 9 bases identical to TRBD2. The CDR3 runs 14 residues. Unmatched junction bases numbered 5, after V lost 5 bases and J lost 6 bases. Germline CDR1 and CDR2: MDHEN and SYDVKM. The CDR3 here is CASSPAGGLNEQFF. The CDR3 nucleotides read TGTGCCAGCAGTCCGGCGGGGGGGCTCAATGAGCAGTTCTTC.

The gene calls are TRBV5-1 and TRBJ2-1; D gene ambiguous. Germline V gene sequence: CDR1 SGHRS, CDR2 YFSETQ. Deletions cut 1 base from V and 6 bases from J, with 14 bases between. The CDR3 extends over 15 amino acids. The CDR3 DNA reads TGCGCCAGCAGCTTGTCTGCCCCTTCGCGCAATGAGCAGTTCTTC. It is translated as CASSLSAPSRNEQFF.

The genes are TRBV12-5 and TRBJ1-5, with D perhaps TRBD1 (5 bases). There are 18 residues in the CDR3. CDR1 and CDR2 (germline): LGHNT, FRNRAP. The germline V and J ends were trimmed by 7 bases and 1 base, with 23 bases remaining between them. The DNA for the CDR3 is TGTGCTAGTGCCCACACCAGGGAAACGGAAAGAAGCAATCAGCCCCAGCATTTT. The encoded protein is CASAHTRETERSNQPQHF.

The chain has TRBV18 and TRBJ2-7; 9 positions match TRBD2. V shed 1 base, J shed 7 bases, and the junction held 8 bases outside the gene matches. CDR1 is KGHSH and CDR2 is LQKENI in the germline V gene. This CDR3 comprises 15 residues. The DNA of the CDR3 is TGTGCCAGCTCACCACTAGCGGGGGAGGCCAGGGAGCAGTACTTC. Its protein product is CASSPLAGEAREQYF. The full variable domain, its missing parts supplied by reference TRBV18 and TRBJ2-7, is NAGVMQNPRHLVRRRGQEARLRCSPMKGHSHVYWYRQLPEEGLKFMVYLQKENIIDESGMPKERFSAEFPKEGPSILRIQQVVRGDSAAYFCASSPLAGEAREQYFGPGTRLTVT.

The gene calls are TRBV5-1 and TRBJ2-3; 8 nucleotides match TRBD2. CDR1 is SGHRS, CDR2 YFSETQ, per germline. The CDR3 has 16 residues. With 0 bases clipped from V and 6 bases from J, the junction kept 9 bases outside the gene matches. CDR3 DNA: TGCGCCAGCAGCTTGGCCTTGCGGGGGGCCGGGGATACGCAGTATTTT. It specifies CASSLALRGAGDTQYF.

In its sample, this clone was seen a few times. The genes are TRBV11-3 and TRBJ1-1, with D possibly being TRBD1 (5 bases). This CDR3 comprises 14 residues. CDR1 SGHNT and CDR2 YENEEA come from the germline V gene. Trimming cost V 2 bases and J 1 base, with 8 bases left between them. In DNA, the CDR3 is TGTGCCAGCAGCTTACAGGGAGGGAACACTGAAGCTTTCTTT. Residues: CASSLQGGNTEAFF.

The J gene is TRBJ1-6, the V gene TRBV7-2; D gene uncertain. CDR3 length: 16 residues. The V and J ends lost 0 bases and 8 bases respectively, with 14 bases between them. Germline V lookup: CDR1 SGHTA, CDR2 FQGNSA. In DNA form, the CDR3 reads TGTGCCAGCAGCTTAGCGCCGGGTCCGGGTGATTCACCCCTCCACTTT. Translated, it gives CASSLAPGPGDSPLHF.

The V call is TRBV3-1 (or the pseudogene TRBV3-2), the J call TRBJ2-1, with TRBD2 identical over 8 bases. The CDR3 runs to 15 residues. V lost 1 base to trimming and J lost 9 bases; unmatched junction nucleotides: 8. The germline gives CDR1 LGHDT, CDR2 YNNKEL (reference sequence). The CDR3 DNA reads TGTGCCAGCAGCCAAGGAAGCGGGGGCACCGCTGAGCAGTTCTTC. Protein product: CASSQGSGGTAEQFF.

The CDR3 region is CASSNSKQGRLFF. The CDR3 region has the DNA TGTGCCAGCAGTAATTCGAAACAGGGGCGGCTGTTTTTT. V and J are TRBV28 and TRBJ1-4, with 7 bases aligning to TRBD1. J lost 14 bases, V lost 5 bases, and 11 bases had no gene match. There are 13 residues in the CDR3. Germline-derived CDR1 and CDR2 are MDHEN and SYDVKM.

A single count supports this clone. The CDR3 DNA sequence: TGTGCCACCAGCAGACACCGACTAGCGGGGGGCCTAACCTACGAGCAGTACTTC. This sequence encodes CATSRHRLAGGLTYEQYF. The rearrangement joins TRBV15 to TRBJ2-7; 13 nucleotides line up with TRBD2. V trimming: 2 bases; J trimming: 2 bases; junction bases outside the gene matches: 9. This CDR3 is built from 18 residues. From germline, CDR1 is LNHNV and CDR2 YYDKDF (reference sequence). The full variable domain, its missing parts supplied by reference TRBV15 and TRBJ2-7, is DAMVIQNPRYQVTQFGKPVTLSCSQTLNHNVMYWYQQKSSQAPKLLFHYYDKDFNNEADTPDNFQSRRPNTSFCFLDIRSPGLGDTAMYLCATSRHRLAGGLTYEQYFGPGTRLTVT.

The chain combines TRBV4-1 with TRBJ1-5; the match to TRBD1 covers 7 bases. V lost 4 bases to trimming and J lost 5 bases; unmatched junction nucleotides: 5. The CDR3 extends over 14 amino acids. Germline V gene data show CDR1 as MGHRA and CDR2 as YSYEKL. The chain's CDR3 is CASSPRGPDQPQHF. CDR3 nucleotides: TGCGCCAGCAGCCCAAGGGGGCCGGATCAGCCCCAGCATTTT.

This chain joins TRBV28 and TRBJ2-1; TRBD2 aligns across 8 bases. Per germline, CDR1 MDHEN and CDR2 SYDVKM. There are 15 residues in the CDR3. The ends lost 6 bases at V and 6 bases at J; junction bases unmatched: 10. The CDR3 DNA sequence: TGTGCCAGCAGCCAACGGGGGGGACGCCGCAATGAGCAGTTCTTC. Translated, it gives CASSQRGGRRNEQFF. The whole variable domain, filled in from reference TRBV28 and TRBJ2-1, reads DVKVTQSSRYLVKRTGEKVFLECVQDMDHENMFWYRQDPGLGLRLIYFSYDVKMKEKGDIPEGYSVSREKKERFSLILESASTNQTSMYLCASSQRGGRRNEQFFGPGTRLTVL.